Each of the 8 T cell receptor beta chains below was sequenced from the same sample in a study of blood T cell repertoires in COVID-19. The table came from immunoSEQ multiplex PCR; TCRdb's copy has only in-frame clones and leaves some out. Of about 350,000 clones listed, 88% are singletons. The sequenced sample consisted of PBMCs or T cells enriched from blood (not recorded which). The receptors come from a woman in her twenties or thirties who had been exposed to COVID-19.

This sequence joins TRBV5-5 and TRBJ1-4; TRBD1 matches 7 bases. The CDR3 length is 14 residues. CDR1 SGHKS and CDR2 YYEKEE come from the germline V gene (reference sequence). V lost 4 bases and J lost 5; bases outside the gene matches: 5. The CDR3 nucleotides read TGTGCCAGCAGCACCCGGGACAGAAATGAAAAACTGTTTTTT. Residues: CASSTRDRNEKLFF.

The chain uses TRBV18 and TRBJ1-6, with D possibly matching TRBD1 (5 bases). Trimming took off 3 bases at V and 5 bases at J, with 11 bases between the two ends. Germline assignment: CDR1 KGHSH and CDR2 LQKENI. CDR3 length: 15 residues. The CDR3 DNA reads TGTGCCAGCTCACCTCTCGACAGTCATAATTCACCCCTCCACTTT. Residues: CASSPLDSHNSPLHF.

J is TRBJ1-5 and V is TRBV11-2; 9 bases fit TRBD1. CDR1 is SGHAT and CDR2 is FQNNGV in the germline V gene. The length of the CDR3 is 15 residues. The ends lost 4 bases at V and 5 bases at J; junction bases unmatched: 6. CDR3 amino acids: CASSSGTGQYQPQHF. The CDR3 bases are TGTGCCAGCAGCTCCGGGACAGGGCAATATCAGCCCCAGCATTTT.

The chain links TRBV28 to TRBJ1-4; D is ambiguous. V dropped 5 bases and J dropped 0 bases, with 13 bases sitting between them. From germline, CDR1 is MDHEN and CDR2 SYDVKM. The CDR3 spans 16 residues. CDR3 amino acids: CASSLHSYPTNEKLFF. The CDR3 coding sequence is TGTGCCAGCAGTCTCCACTCTTATCCAACTAATGAAAAACTGTTTTTT. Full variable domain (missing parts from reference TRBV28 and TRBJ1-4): DVKVTQSSRYLVKRTGEKVFLECVQDMDHENMFWYRQDPGLGLRLIYFSYDVKMKEKGDIPEGYSVSREKKERFSLILESASTNQTSMYLCASSLHSYPTNEKLFFGSGTQLSVL.

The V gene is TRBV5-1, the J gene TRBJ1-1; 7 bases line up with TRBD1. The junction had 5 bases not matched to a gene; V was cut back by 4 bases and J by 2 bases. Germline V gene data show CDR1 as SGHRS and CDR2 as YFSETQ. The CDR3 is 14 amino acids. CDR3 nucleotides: TGCGCCAGCAGCCCGGACAGGCCAAACACTGAAGCTTTCTTT. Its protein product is CASSPDRPNTEAFF.

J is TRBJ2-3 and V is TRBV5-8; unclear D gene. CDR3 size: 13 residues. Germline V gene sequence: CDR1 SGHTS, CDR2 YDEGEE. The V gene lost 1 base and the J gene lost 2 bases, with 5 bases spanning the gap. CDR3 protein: CASSLTDTDTQYF. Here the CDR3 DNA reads TGTGCCAGCAGCTTGACAGACACAGATACGCAGTATTTT.

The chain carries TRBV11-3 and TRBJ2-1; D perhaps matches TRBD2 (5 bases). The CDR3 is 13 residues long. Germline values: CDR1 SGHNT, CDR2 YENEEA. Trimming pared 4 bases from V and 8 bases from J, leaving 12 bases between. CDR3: CASSSMDFYEQFF. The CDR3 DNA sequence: TGTGCCAGCAGCTCGATGGACTTTTATGAGCAGTTCTTC. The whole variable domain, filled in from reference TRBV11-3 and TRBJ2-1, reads EAGVVQSPRYKIIEKKQPVAFWCNPISGHNTLYWYLQNLGQGPELLIRYENEEAVDDSQLPKDRFSAERLKGVDSTLKIQPAELGDSAVYLCASSSMDFYEQFFGPGTRLTVL.

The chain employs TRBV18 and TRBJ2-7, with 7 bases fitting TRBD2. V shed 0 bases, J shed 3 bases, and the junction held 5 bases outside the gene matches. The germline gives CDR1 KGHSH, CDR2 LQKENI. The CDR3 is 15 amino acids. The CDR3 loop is CASSPPASGDYEQYF. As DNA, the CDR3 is TGTGCCAGCTCACCACCTGCTAGCGGAGACTACGAGCAGTACTTC.